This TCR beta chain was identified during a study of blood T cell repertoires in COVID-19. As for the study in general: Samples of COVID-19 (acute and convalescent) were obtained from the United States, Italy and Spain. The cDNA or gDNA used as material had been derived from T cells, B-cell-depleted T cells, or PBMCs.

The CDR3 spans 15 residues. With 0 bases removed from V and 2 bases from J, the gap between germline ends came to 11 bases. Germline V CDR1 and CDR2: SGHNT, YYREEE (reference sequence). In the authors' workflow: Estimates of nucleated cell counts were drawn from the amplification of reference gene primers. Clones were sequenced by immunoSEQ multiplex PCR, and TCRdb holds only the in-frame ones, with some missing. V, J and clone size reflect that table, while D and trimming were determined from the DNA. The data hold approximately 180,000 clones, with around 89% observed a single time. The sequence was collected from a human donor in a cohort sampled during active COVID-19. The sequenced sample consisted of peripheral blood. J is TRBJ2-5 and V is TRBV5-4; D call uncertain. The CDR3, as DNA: TGTGCCAGCAGCTTGGAGGCGGAAAAGCAAGAGACCCAGTACTTC. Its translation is CASSLEAEKQETQYF.